This T cell receptor (beta chain) was retrieved from a study of T cells in Graves' hyperthyroidism and ophthalmopathy. Whole-study results and caveats: Blood samples included most of the expanded thyroid clonotypes exceeding 0.001.

What was amplified from RNA transcripts were TCR beta CDR3 regions. An initial round of RT-PCR targeting the TCR CDR3 relied on the HTBI primer set. MiXCR, applied by TCRdb to the multiplex PCR reads, yields one record per CDR3 protein. The sample contains 400,000 to 500,000 distinct CDR3 sequences, around an eighth of which appear only once. This clonotype occurred many times. What it binds is not known. Specimen: blood. The receptor was isolated from a woman younger than 30 with Graves' hyperthyroidism.

CDR3: CAWSVLRNTIYF. The DNA for the CDR3 is TGTGCCTGGAGTGTATTACGAAACACCATATATTTT. The rearrangement uses TRBV30 and TRBJ1-3, with no clear D. CDR1 and CDR2 (germline): GTSNPN, SVGIG (reference sequence). V was trimmed by 0 bases and J by 5 bases, leaving 5 bases between them. The CDR3 sequence is 12 residues long.